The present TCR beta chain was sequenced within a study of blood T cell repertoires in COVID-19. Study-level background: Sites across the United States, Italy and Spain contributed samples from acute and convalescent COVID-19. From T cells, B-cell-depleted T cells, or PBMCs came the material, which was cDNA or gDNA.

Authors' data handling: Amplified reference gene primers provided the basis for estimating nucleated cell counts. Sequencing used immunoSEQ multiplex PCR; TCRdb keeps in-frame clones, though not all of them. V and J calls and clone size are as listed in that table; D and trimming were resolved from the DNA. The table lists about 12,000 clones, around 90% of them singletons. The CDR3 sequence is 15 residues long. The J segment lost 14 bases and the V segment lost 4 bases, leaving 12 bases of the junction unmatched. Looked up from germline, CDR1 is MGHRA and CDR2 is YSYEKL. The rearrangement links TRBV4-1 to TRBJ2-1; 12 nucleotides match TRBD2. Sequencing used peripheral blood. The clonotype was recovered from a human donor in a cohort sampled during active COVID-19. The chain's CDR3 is CASSPELAGGQEEFF. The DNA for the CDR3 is TGCGCCAGCAGCCCCGAGCTAGCGGGGGGGCAAGAGGAGTTCTTC.